Presented here are 14 T cell receptor beta chains from one specimen sequenced in a study of a mutant IDH1 vaccine in newly diagnosed glioma. Specified time point: week 23, last vaccination. The study gave 300 ug of mutant IDH1 20-mer peptide per vaccine dose, with topical imiquimod. Assay: immunoSEQ multiplex PCR; the TCRdb copy retains only in-frame clones and omits some. The sample lists some 42,000 clones; around 76% were seen once. What these receptors recognize is not known. Sample: PBMCs, taken from a glioma patient whose treatment included an IDH1 peptide vaccine. The receptors shown here come from a man aged 45-65 years with glioma.

The chain couples TRBV9 to TRBJ1-2; 9 nucleotides match TRBD1. The trim removed 3 bases at V and 4 bases at J, leaving 7 bases unmatched. Per germline, CDR1 SGDLS and CDR2 YYNGEE. The CDR3 covers 15 residues. The CDR3 region has the DNA TGTGCCAGCAGCGCAGGACAGGGGTTGGGCTATGGCTACACCTTC. This sequence encodes CASSAGQGLGYGYTF. Using reference TRBV9 and TRBJ1-2 for the parts outside the CDR3, the full variable domain is DSGVTQTPKHLITATGQRVTLRCSPRSGDLSVYWYQQSLDQGLQFLIQYYNGEERAKGNILERFSAQQFPDLHSELNLSSLELGDSALYFCASSAGQGLGYGYTFGSGTRLTVV.

This clone was observed a few times. The rearrangement uses TRBV5-6 and TRBJ2-7; 10 bases align to TRBD1. Germline CDR1 reads SGHDT; CDR2 reads YYEEEE. This CDR3 is built from 16 residues. Trimming at V came to 5 bases and at J to 2 bases, leaving 10 bases not matched to a gene. DNA for the CDR3: TGTGCCAGCAGTCGGATACCGGGACAGGGGACCTACGAGCAGTACTTC. Its translation: CASSRIPGQGTYEQYF.

The chain carries TRBV15 and TRBJ1-2, with D perhaps TRBD1 (5 bases). CDR3 length equals 12 residues. From germline, CDR1 is LNHNV and CDR2 YYDKDF (reference sequence). Trimming took 3 bases from V and 8 from J, leaving 10 bases between them. The CDR3 is CATSSRVGGYTF. CDR3 in DNA: TGTGCCACCAGCAGCAGGGTGGGCGGCTACACCTTC.

This rearrangement joins TRBV30 to TRBJ1-2, with D possibly being TRBD1 (5 bases). Germline CDR1 and CDR2: GTSNPN and SVGIG (reference sequence). With 4 bases removed from V and 6 bases from J, the gap between germline ends came to 12 bases. The length of the CDR3 is 12 residues. The CDR3 is CAWTRDVDGYTF. CDR3 nucleotide sequence: TGTGCCTGGACCCGGGACGTAGATGGCTACACCTTC.

J is TRBJ2-5 and V is TRBV5-1, with D perhaps TRBD1 (6 bases). The germline CDR1 and CDR2 sequences are SGHRS and YFSETQ. CDR3 length: 15 amino acids. Trimming stripped 4 bases from V and 3 bases from J, with 16 bases between. The CDR3 here is CASSLGGQAKETQYF. The CDR3 nucleotides read TGCGCCAGCAGCCTTGGGGGACAAGCGAAAGAGACCCAGTACTTC.

V is TRBV5-1 and J is TRBJ1-6, with 9 bases identical to TRBD1. Trimming cost V 4 bases and J 7 bases; bases outside gene matches: 9. Germline lookup yields CDR1 SGHRS and CDR2 YFSETQ. The CDR3 runs 16 residues. This chain's CDR3 is CASSRDRVDLNSPLHF. The CDR3, as DNA: TGCGCCAGCAGCCGGGACAGGGTGGATTTAAATTCACCCCTCCACTTT.

The chain links TRBV10-3 to TRBJ1-2; unclear D gene. V was trimmed by 3 bases and J by 4 bases, leaving 6 bases between them. The CDR3 runs to 12 residues. Germline V gene lookup returns CDR1 ENHRY and CDR2 SYGVKD. The CDR3 DNA reads TGTGCCATCAGTGAACCACTCTATGGCTACACCTTC. Translation gives CAISEPLYGYTF.

The CDR3 bases are TGTGCCAGCAACGCGGGGGCTAACTATGGCTACACCTTC. Translation: CASNAGANYGYTF. The chain has TRBV7-2 and TRBJ1-2, with D perhaps TRBD1 (5 bases). With 7 bases removed from V and 0 bases from J, the gap between germline ends came to 9 bases. The CDR3 length is 13 residues. From germline, CDR1 is SGHTA and CDR2 FQGNSA.

V is TRBV30 and J is TRBJ1-1, with D unclear. The CDR3 spans 13 residues. Per germline, CDR1 GTSNPN and CDR2 SVGIG (reference sequence). V lost 0 bases to trimming and J lost 0 bases, with 5 bases between them. In nucleotides, the CDR3 is TGTGCCTGGAGTGTTAAACTGAACACTGAAGCTTTCTTT. This codes for CAWSVKLNTEAFF.

The gene calls are TRBV7-9 and TRBJ2-7; D is ambiguous. Germline V lookup: CDR1 SEHNR, CDR2 FQNEAQ (reference sequence). V lost 3 bases to trimming and J lost 1 base, with 7 bases between them. The CDR3 has 13 amino acids. The CDR3 DNA sequence: TGTGCCAGCAGCTTGTCCGTTTCCTACGAGCAGTACTTC. Amino acid sequence: CASSLSVSYEQYF.

The chain joins TRBV9 to TRBJ2-2; D may match TRBD1 or TRBD2 (5 bases each). CDR3 length equals 17 residues. The V gene lost 2 bases and the J gene lost 6 bases, with 20 bases spanning the gap. Germline V gene data show CDR1 as SGDLS and CDR2 as YYNGEE. The CDR3 spells CASSVRGDMSRAGELFF. The CDR3 nucleotides are TGTGCCAGCAGCGTTCGAGGGGATATGAGTCGGGCCGGGGAGCTGTTTTTT.

This clone is termed medium-sized (0.01 to 0.1%). The J gene is TRBJ2-1, the V gene TRBV7-9, with 7 bases that match TRBD1. CDR3 length equals 14 residues. Germline trimming cut 5 bases from V and 4 bases from J; bases unmatched to any gene: 5. Germline V gene data show CDR1 as SEHNR and CDR2 as FQNEAQ (reference sequence). The CDR3 coding sequence is TGTGCCAGCAGCCTTAAGGGACAGTACAATGAGCAGTTCTTC. Translated, it gives CASSLKGQYNEQFF.

This chain links TRBV25-1 with TRBJ1-2, with a tentative D call TRBD1 (5 bases). V lost 0 bases and J lost 8, with 13 bases in between. Germline-derived CDR1 and CDR2 are MGHDK and SYGVNS. The CDR3 is 14 amino acids. The CDR3 here is CASSEYGGGVGYTF. The CDR3 region has the DNA TGTGCCAGCAGTGAATATGGGGGTGGGGTCGGCTACACCTTC.

J is TRBJ1-5 and V is TRBV4-3, with D maybe TRBD1 (6 bases). Germline V lookup: CDR1 LGHNA, CDR2 YSLEER. Trimming cost V 0 bases and J 6 bases, with 9 bases left between them. This CDR3 comprises 14 residues. The DNA of the CDR3 is TGCGCCAGCAGCCAAGATGGGGGCGGTCAGCCCCAGCATTTT. Its protein is CASSQDGGGQPQHF.